The TCR beta chain under discussion was sequenced for a study of naive and memory T cell subsets. V lost 7 bases to trimming and J lost 7 bases; unmatched junction nucleotides: 10. The CDR3 extends over 14 amino acids. The study, taken as a whole, reports: In naive cells, over 85% of TCR sequences were seen only once. Diversity fell and Gini index rose from naive through CM, EM, EMRA.

This clonotype appeared a few times. Its antigen remains unidentified. An equimolar mix of two oligonucleotides served as the beta constant-region primer for TRBC1 and TRBC2. Each CDR3 protein is one row after TCRdb ran MiXCR on the UMI-ligation and nested PCR reads. The data hold roughly 98,000 distinct CDR3 sequences, with roughly 7.3% observed a single time. CMV status came from CD4+ T cell IFNgamma after overnight CMV lysate stimulation of fresh PBMCs. The sequence came from a human donor in good health. The sample consisted of central memory CD4+ T cells from blood. V gene TRBV12-3 or TRBV12-4 combines with J gene TRBJ2-4; 7 positions agree with TRBD1. The CDR3 loop reads CASTKQGLSNIQYF. The CDR3 bases are TGTGCCAGCACGAAACAGGGGCTTTCTAACATTCAGTACTTC.